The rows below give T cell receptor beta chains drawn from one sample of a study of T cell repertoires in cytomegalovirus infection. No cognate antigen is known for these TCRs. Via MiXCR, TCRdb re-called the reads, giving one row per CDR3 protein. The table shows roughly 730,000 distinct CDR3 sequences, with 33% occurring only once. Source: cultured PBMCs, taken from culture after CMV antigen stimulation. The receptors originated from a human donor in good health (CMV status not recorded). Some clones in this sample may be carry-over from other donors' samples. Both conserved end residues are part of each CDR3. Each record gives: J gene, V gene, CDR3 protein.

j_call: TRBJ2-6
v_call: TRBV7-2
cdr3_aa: CASSWTVVSGANVLTF

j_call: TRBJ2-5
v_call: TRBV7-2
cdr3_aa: CASRVAASETQYF

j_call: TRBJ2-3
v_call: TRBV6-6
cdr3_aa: CASSYSRGWPDTQYF

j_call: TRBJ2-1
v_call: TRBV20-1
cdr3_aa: CSACGRGWNEQFF

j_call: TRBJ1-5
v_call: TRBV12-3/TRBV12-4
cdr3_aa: CASSLRGTQPQHF

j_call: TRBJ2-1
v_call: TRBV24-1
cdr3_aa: CATDPGGGFSSYNEQFF

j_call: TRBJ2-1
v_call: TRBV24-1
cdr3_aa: CATGCAFVNSYSSSSYNEQFF

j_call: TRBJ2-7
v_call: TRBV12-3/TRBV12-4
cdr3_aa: CASSWGGPRYEQYF

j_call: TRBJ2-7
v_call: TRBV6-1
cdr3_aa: CASSNPRIRYEQYF

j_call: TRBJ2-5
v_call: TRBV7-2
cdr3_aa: CASSLVSGTSGKTQYF

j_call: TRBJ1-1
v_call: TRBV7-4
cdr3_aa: CASRAWVTEAFF

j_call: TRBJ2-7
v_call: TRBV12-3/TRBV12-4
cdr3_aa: CASSSGTSGYEQYF

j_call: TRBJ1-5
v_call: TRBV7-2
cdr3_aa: CASTRLGDRNQPQHF

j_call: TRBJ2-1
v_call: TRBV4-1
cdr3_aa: CASSQGRASMYNEQFF

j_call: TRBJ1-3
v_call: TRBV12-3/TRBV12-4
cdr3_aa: CASSFSLRRGNTIYF

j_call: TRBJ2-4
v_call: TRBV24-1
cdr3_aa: CATSDPRDKKNIQYF